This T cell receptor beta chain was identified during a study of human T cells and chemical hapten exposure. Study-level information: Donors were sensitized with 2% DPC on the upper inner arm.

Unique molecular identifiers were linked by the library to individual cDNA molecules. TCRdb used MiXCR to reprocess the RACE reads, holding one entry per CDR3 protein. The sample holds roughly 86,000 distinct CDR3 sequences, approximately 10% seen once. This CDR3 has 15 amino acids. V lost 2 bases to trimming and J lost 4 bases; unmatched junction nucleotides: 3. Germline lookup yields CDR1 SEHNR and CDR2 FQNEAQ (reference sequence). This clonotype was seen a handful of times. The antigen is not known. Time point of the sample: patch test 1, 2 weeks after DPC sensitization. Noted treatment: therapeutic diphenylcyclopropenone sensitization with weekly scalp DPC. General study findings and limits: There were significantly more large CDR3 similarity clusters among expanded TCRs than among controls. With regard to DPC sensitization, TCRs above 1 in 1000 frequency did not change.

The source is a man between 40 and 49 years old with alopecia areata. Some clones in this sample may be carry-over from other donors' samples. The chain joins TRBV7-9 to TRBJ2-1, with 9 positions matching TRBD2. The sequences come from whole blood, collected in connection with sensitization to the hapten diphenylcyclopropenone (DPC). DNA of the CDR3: TGTGCCAGCAGCTTATTAGCGGGGGTATACAATGAGCAGTTCTTC. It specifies CASSLLAGVYNEQFF.